The 29 T cell receptor beta chains reported below all come from one sample, sequenced in a study of blood T cell repertoires in COVID-19. The repertoire was sequenced with immunoSEQ multiplex PCR; TCRdb's copy has only in-frame clones and lacks some. Found here are 45,000 to 65,000 clones, around nine tenths of them singletons; the top ten hold roughly 3.9%. Material: peripheral blood. These receptors came from a middle-aged man with acute or convalescent COVID-19.

CDR3 coding DNA: TGTGCCACCAGTGACCCGGGACTAGCGGGAACCAGGGCCAATGAGCAGTTCTTC. Protein: CATSDPGLAGTRANEQFF. The chain recombines TRBV24-1 with TRBJ2-1; 13 bases fit TRBD2. The CDR3 covers 18 residues. V trimming: 4 bases; J trimming: 6 bases; junction bases outside the gene matches: 11. CDR1 is KGHDR, CDR2 SFDVKD, per germline.

The chain couples TRBV6-5 to TRBJ2-7, with D possibly being TRBD1 (6 bases). The germline V gene has CDR1 MNHEY and CDR2 SVGAGI. Trimming removed 1 base at V and 0 bases at J, with 13 bases between. The CDR3 runs to 16 residues. The chain's CDR3 is CASSYFTGSLSYEQYF. DNA for the CDR3: TGTGCCAGCAGTTACTTCACAGGGAGCCTCTCCTACGAGCAGTACTTC.

This chain joins TRBV15 and TRBJ1-2; TRBD1 might be the D (6 bases). This CDR3 has 15 amino acids. Trimming took 0 bases from V and 7 from J, leaving 15 bases between them. Germline values: CDR1 LNHNV, CDR2 YYDKDF (reference sequence). Here the CDR3 DNA reads TGTGCCACCAGCAGAGACGCCACAGGGCGAGGTGGCTACACCTTC. Its protein product is CATSRDATGRGGYTF. Full variable domain (missing parts from reference TRBV15 and TRBJ1-2): DAMVIQNPRYQVTQFGKPVTLSCSQTLNHNVMYWYQQKSSQAPKLLFHYYDKDFNNEADTPDNFQSRRPNTSFCFLDIRSPGLGDTAMYLCATSRDATGRGGYTFGSGTRLTVV.

The V and J genes are TRBV19 and TRBJ2-5, with D perhaps matching TRBD2 (6 bases). The CDR3 runs 13 residues. With 2 bases removed from V and 4 bases from J, the gap between germline ends came to 8 bases. Germline V gene lookup returns CDR1 LNHDA and CDR2 SQIVND (reference sequence). Written as DNA, the CDR3 is TGTGCCAGTAGTATACGGGGGAGAGAGACCCAGTACTTC. This sequence encodes CASSIRGRETQYF.

The rearrangement uses TRBV2 and TRBJ1-1; 7 bases fit TRBD1. The CDR3 length is 15 residues. Germline CDR1 SNHLY, CDR2 FYNNEI. Losses at the gene ends were 4 bases for V and 6 bases for J; bases not matched to a gene: 11. CDR3 protein: CASSVTQGPGAEAFF. CDR3 DNA: TGTGCCAGCAGTGTGACACAGGGGCCTGGGGCTGAAGCTTTCTTT. Drawing the rest from reference TRBV2 and TRBJ1-1, the complete variable domain is EPEVTQTPSHQVTQMGQEVILRCVPISNHLYFYWYRQILGQKVEFLVSFYNNEISEKSEIFDDQFSVERPDGSNFTLKIRSTKLEDSAMYFCASSVTQGPGAEAFFGQGTRLTVV.

CDR3 coding DNA: TGTGCCAGTAGTATAACGGGACAGGCTAACTATGGCTACACCTTC. Protein product: CASSITGQANYGYTF. The chain employs TRBV19 and TRBJ1-2; 8 bases match TRBD1. The CDR3 spans 15 residues. Germline V gene data show CDR1 as LNHDA and CDR2 as SQIVND (reference sequence). V lost 2 bases to trimming and J lost 0 bases; unmatched junction nucleotides: 2.

This clone appeared a single time. The chain couples TRBV24-1 to TRBJ2-3; tentative D call: TRBD1 (6 bases). The CDR3 is 14 amino acids. Germline V CDR1 and CDR2: KGHDR, SFDVKD. Trimming shortened V by 5 bases and J by 5 bases, and 13 bases separated the two germline ends. DNA of the CDR3: TGTGCCACCAGTGTCAGGGGCCCCGGAGATACGCAGTATTTT. Its translation: CATSVRGPGDTQYF.

The rearrangement links TRBV27 to TRBJ2-1; the D gene is possibly TRBD2 (6 bases). Germline-derived CDR1 and CDR2 are MNHEY and SMNVEV (reference sequence). The V end was cut by 0 bases, the J end by 3 bases, with 9 bases between. This CDR3 region has 15 residues. CDR3 loop: CASSLSSGYYNEQFF. The DNA of the CDR3 is TGTGCCAGCAGTTTATCTAGCGGATACTACAATGAGCAGTTCTTC.

The chain recombines TRBV18 with TRBJ2-3, with TRBD1 identical over 8 bases. The CDR3 runs 14 residues. The V and J ends lost 4 bases and 5 bases, in that order; junction bases with no gene match: 5. Germline lookup yields CDR1 KGHSH and CDR2 LQKENI. CDR3 region: CASSRDRGRDTQYF. The CDR3 DNA reads as TGTGCCAGCTCACGTGACAGGGGTAGAGATACGCAGTATTTT.

CDR3 region: CATSTSGYNEQFF. In DNA, the CDR3 is TGTGCCACCTCGACTAGCGGCTACAATGAGCAGTTCTTC. V usage is TRBV19 and J usage is TRBJ2-1, with 9 bases aligning to TRBD2. J was trimmed by 3 bases and V by 10 bases; bases with no gene match: 4. The CDR3 covers 13 residues. Per the germline V gene, CDR1 is LNHDA and CDR2 is SQIVND (reference sequence).

The V call is TRBV4-3, the J call TRBJ2-5, with D tentatively TRBD2 (5 bases). Trimming took 0 bases from V and 3 from J, leaving 11 bases between them. Germline V gene data show CDR1 as LGHNA and CDR2 as YSLEER. The CDR3 covers 15 residues. CDR3 nucleotides: TGCGCCAGCAGCCAAGATCGTGAGGGAGAAGAGACCCAGTACTTC. This codes for CASSQDREGEETQYF.

This clone was counted a single time. The chain joins TRBV7-9 to TRBJ2-7, with 9 bases that match TRBD1. The CDR3 is made up of 16 amino acids. J lost 2 bases, V lost 2 bases, and 7 bases had no gene match. CDR1 SEHNR and CDR2 FQNEAQ come from the germline V gene (reference sequence). The CDR3 region has the DNA TGTGCCAGCAGCTTAAGTATGGGGGACAGGGCCTACGAGCAGTACTTC. Translation gives CASSLSMGDRAYEQYF.

By share, this clone counts as medium-sized. The V and J genes are TRBV18 and TRBJ1-2, with 10 nucleotides matching TRBD1. J lost 4 bases, V lost 2 bases, and 1 base had no gene match. CDR1 is KGHSH, CDR2 LQKENI, per germline. The CDR3 totals 14 residues. The chain's CDR3 is CASSPGQGVYGYTF. Written as DNA, the CDR3 is TGTGCCAGCTCACCAGGACAGGGGGTCTATGGCTACACCTTC.

The sample holds one count of this clone. The rearrangement uses TRBV6-1 and TRBJ2-2, with 15 bases lining up with TRBD2. Per germline, CDR1 MNHNS and CDR2 SASEGT. The CDR3 covers 19 residues. V shed 4 bases and J 5 bases; nucleotides not matched to a gene: 11. The CDR3 nucleotides read TGTGCCAGCAGTGCCGGACTAGCGGGAGGGCCCATTGGAACCGGGGAGCTGTTTTTT. It specifies CASSAGLAGGPIGTGELFF.

The J gene is TRBJ1-3, the V gene TRBV18, with 8 bases aligning to TRBD1. Germline CDR1 reads KGHSH; CDR2 reads LQKENI. This CDR3 region has 15 residues. V shed 5 bases, J shed 1 base, and the junction held 4 bases outside the gene matches. CDR3 sequence: CASSSTGESGNTIYF. The DNA of the CDR3 is TGTGCCAGCTCATCGACAGGGGAGTCTGGAAACACCATATATTTT.

The J gene is TRBJ2-1, the V gene TRBV7-6; 7 nucleotides match TRBD1. This CDR3 is built from 16 residues. V lost 5 bases to trimming and J lost 4 bases; unmatched junction nucleotides: 11. Germline V gene data show CDR1 as SGHVS and CDR2 as FNYEAQ. The CDR3 region has the DNA TGTGCCAGCAGCACCTCCGGGACAGCCTTATACAATGAGCAGTTCTTC. It encodes CASSTSGTALYNEQFF.

The rearrangement links TRBV9 to TRBJ2-2; 14 bases agree with TRBD2. The ends lost 4 bases at V and 5 bases at J; junction bases unmatched: 13. CDR1 SGDLS and CDR2 YYNGEE come from the germline V gene. The CDR3 has 19 residues. CDR3 coding DNA: TGTGCCAGCAGCACGCGACCGGGACTAGCGGGAGTTGGGACCGGGGAGCTGTTTTTT. This encodes CASSTRPGLAGVGTGELFF.

The sample holds one count of this clone. The gene calls are TRBV6-5 and TRBJ2-5; maybe TRBD1 (5 bases). This CDR3 comprises 14 residues. V lost 6 bases, J lost 4 bases, and 15 bases lay in between. CDR1 and CDR2 from the germline V gene are MNHEY and SVGAGI. CDR3 coding DNA: TGTGCCAGCAGGCCCGTTGGGGCGAGAGAGACCCAGTACTTC. Protein sequence: CASRPVGARETQYF.

This chain joins TRBV6-4 and TRBJ2-2; D ambiguous. Germline CDR1 and CDR2: MRHNA and SNTAGT. V shed 4 bases and J shed 2 bases, with 8 bases lying between them. This CDR3 contains 14 residues. In DNA form, the CDR3 reads TGTGCCAGCAGTGCGTTCGGTAACACCGGGGAGCTGTTTTTT. This gives the protein CASSAFGNTGELFF.

Regarding this clone: Other DNA sequences in this specimen translate into the identical CDR3. V is TRBV19 and J is TRBJ2-2; possible D gene TRBD2, 5 bases. Germline loops: CDR1 LNHDA, CDR2 SQIVND (reference sequence). The CDR3 is 16 amino acids. The V end was cut by 1 base, the J end by 0 bases, with 9 bases between. The chain's CDR3 is CASSIVGSANTGELFF. Written as DNA, the CDR3 is TGTGCCAGTAGTATAGTAGGTAGCGCGAACACCGGGGAGCTGTTTTTT.

The chain combines TRBV18 with TRBJ1-5; 9 bases line up with TRBD1. CDR1 and CDR2 from the germline V gene are KGHSH and LQKENI. This CDR3 comprises 16 residues. V gave up 6 bases and J gave up 4 bases; unmatched junction bases: 10. CDR3 sequence reads: CASSPGLGQGNQPQHF. CDR3 DNA: TGTGCCAGCTCCCCAGGATTGGGACAGGGTAATCAGCCCCAGCATTTT.

The chain carries TRBV7-9 and TRBJ2-7; D is perhaps TRBD1 (5 bases). Per germline, CDR1 SEHNR and CDR2 FQNEAQ (reference sequence). The CDR3 is made up of 14 amino acids. Deletions cut 2 bases from V and 5 bases from J, with 13 bases between. CDR3 in amino acids: CASSLINRLDEQYF. CDR3 nucleotides: TGTGCCAGCAGCTTAATCAACAGGCTAGACGAGCAGTACTTC.

The rearrangement uses TRBV14 and TRBJ2-7, with TRBD2 as a possible D gene (6 bases). Germline V gene lookup returns CDR1 SGHDN and CDR2 FVKESK. Trimming stripped 6 bases from V and 5 bases from J, with 29 bases between. The CDR3 consists of 18 residues. CDR3 DNA: TGTGCCAGCAGTCATCCCTCGGCCCCGACGGGGGATACGCACGAGCAGTACTTC. It encodes CASSHPSAPTGDTHEQYF.

CDR3 protein: CASSPSKTELYGYTF. Here the CDR3 DNA reads TGTGCCAGCTCACCATCCAAGACAGAACTATATGGCTACACCTTC. The V call is TRBV18, the J call TRBJ1-2; maybe TRBD1 (5 bases). Trimming took 2 bases from V and 5 from J, leaving 15 bases between them. Germline loops: CDR1 KGHSH, CDR2 LQKENI. The CDR3 spans 15 residues.

V and J are TRBV29-1 and TRBJ2-2; D is possibly TRBD2 (7 bases). The CDR3 runs to 12 residues. The ends were cut back, 7 bases at V and 5 bases at J, with 11 bases in the middle. CDR1 is SQVTM and CDR2 is ANQGSEA in the germline V gene. CDR3 in amino acids: CSGTAGTGELFF. The CDR3 DNA reads TGCAGCGGGACAGCGGGGACCGGGGAGCTGTTTTTT.

V and J are TRBV2 and TRBJ1-2, with TRBD1 matching 10 bases. This CDR3 comprises 15 residues. Germline values: CDR1 SNHLY, CDR2 FYNNEI. The ends lost 7 bases at V and 0 bases at J; junction bases unmatched: 5. The CDR3 bases are TGTGCCAGCAAACCGGGACAGGGGTCTAACTATGGCTACACCTTC. Its translation is CASKPGQGSNYGYTF.

The genes are TRBV5-1 and TRBJ2-5; D may be TRBD2 (6 bases). From germline, CDR1 is SGHRS and CDR2 YFSETQ. The CDR3 is 14 amino acids. The V and J ends lost 6 bases and 5 bases respectively, with 17 bases between them. CDR3 DNA sequence: TGCGCCAGCACCGTACGGGGAGGAACGGAGACCCAGTACTTC. Translated, it gives CASTVRGGTETQYF.

The chain couples TRBV7-2 to TRBJ2-1, with a possible D match to TRBD2 (7 bases). Germline loops: CDR1 SGHTA, CDR2 FQGNSA. V shed 5 bases and J shed 9 bases, with 23 bases lying between them. CDR3 size: 16 residues. The CDR3, as DNA: TGTGCCAGCAGCCCTGTCTCGGGGGGCCAACGAGGTGAGCAGTTCTTC. Residues: CASSPVSGGQRGEQFF.

This clone was seen a single time. The rearrangement joins TRBV3-1 (or the pseudogene TRBV3-2) to TRBJ2-2, with unresolved D. The CDR3 extends over 12 amino acids. Trimming stripped 4 bases from V and 5 bases from J, with 5 bases between. From germline, CDR1 is LGHDT and CDR2 YNNKEL (reference sequence). The CDR3 here is CASSLLTGELFF. The CDR3, as DNA: TGTGCCAGCAGCCTACTAACCGGGGAGCTGTTTTTT.